Below, one T cell receptor beta chain is given with its context. The antigen remains unidentified. TCRdb independently ran MiXCR on the reads; one entry per CDR3 protein. The repertoire includes under 600,000 distinct CDR3 sequences, more than 15% of them detected once, and about 24% sits in the top ten. The ends were cut back, 2 bases at V and 2 bases at J, with 7 bases in the middle. The CDR3 runs to 14 residues. CDR1 and CDR2 from the germline V gene are MNHNY and SVGAGI (reference sequence). The sample originates from a study of T cell repertoires in cytomegalovirus infection. About the research overall: Signatures in public TCR beta sequences pointed to both CMV infection and matching HLA type.

Study-wide results and limits: HLA-C-restricted CMV clonotypes gave the most frequent clonotype in two of eight donors. Based on cumulative public TCR beta family frequency, carriers of CMV plus the relevant HLA were identified.

This TCR was recovered from a human donor in good health (CMV status not recorded). Some clones in this sample may be carry-over from other donors' samples. The sequenced sample was CD8+ T cells from PBMCs. The V gene is TRBV6-6, the J gene TRBJ1-5; D might be TRBD1 (5 bases). The CDR3 protein is CASSYGDGNQPQHF. Written as DNA, the CDR3 is TGTGCCAGCAGTTACGGGGACGGCAATCAGCCCCAGCATTTT.